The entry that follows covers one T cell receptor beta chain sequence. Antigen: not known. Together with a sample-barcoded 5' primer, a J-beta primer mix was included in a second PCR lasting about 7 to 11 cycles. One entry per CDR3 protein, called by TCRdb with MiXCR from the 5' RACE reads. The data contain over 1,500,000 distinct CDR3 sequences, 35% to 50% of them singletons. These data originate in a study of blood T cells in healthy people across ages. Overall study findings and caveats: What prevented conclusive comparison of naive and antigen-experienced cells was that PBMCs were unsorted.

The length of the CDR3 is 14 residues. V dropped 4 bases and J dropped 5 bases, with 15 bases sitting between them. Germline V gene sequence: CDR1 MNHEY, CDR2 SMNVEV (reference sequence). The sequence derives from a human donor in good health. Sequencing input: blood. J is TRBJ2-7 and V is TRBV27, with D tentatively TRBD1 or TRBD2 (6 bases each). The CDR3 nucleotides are TGTGCCAGCAGTTCCGAATGGGGGGCCCACGAGCAGTACTTC. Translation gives CASSSEWGAHEQYF.